This TCR beta chain was profiled in a study of CD8+ T cells in alopecia areata. This CDR3 has 11 amino acids. Germline CDR1 MNHEY, CDR2 SVGAGI. V shed 6 bases and J shed 11 bases, with 11 bases lying between them. The sequencing template was cDNA reverse transcribed from extracted RNA. Generated by immunoSEQ multiplex PCR, the TCRdb table keeps only in-frame clones and is missing some. The profile shows a few hundred thousand clones, roughly 44% of them singletons. Treatment given: oral pan-JAK inhibitor, 5-10 mg twice daily. Sample: CD4+ T cells sorted from blood, taken at roughly week 36, from a patient treated with tofacitinib. This sequence originates from a human donor with alopecia areata. V and J are TRBV6-5 and TRBJ2-1, with D hard to call. The CDR3 nucleotides are TGTGCCAGCAGGTCCACTTCCCAGCAGTTCTTC. Translation: CASRSTSQQFF.